This T cell receptor beta chain was captured by sequencing in a study of graft-versus-host responses after intestinal transplantation. V gave up 5 bases and J gave up 10 bases, with 11 bases separating them. This CDR3 spans 12 amino acids. Germline values: CDR1 SEHNR, CDR2 FQNEAQ (reference sequence). A note on this clone: The antigen is unknown.

Profiled with immunoSEQ multiplex PCR; TCRdb holds only in-frame clones, not every one. The repertoire holds over 100,000 clones, with about 95% as singletons. V and J are TRBV7-9 and TRBJ1-4; a possible D gene is TRBD1 (6 bases). Material: unstimulated CD8+ T cells sorted from spleen or lymph node cells, obtained before intestinal transplant. This TCR was recovered from a human donor who received an intestinal transplant. CDR3 nucleotides: TGTGCCAGCAGCCCCCCGGACAGAAAACTGTTTTTT. Its protein is CASSPPDRKLFF. Full variable domain (missing parts from reference TRBV7-9 and TRBJ1-4): DTGVSQNPRHKITKRGQNVTFRCDPISEHNRLYWYRQTLGQGPEFLTYFQNEAQLEKSRLLSDRFSAERPKGSFSTLEIQRTEQGDSAMYLCASSPPDRKLFFGSGTQLSVL.